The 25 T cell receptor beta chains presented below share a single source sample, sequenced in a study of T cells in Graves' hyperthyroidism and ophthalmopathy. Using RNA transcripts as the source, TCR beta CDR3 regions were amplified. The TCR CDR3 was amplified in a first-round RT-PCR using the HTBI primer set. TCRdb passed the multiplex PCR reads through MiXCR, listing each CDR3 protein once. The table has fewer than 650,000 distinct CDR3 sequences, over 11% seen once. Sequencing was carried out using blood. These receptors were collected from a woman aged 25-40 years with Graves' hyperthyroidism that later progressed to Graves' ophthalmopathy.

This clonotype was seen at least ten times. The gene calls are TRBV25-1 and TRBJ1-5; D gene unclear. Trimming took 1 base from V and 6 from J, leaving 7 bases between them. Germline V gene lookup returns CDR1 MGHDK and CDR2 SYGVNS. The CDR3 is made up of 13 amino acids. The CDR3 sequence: CASSEFFGQPQHF. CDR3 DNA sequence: TGTGCCAGCAGTGAATTCTTTGGTCAGCCCCAGCATTTT.

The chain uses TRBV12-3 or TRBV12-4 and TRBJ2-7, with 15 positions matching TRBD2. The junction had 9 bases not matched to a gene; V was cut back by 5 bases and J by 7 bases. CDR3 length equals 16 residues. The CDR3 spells CASSDLGLAGGREQYF. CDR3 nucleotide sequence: TGTGCCAGCAGTGATCTCGGACTAGCGGGAGGGAGGGAGCAGTACTTC.

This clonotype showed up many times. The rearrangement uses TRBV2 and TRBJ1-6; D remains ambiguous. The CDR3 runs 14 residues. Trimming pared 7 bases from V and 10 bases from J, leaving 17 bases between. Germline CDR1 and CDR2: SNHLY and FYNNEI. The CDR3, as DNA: TGTGCCAGCACCCCCCAGGAACTCGGATCACCCCTCCACTTT. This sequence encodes CASTPQELGSPLHF.

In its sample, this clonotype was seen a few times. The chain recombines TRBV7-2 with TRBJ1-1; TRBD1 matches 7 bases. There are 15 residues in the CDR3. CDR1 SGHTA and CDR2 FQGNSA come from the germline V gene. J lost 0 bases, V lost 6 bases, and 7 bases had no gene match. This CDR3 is CASRGQTGMNTEAFF. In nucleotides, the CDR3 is TGTGCCAGCAGGGGCCAGACAGGGATGAACACTGAAGCTTTCTTT. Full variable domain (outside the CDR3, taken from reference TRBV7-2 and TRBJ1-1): GAGVSQSPSNKVTEKGKDVELRCDPISGHTALYWYRQSLGQGLEFLIYFQGNSAPDKSGLPSDRFSAERTGGSVSTLTIQRTQQEDSAVYLCASRGQTGMNTEAFFGQGTRLTVV.

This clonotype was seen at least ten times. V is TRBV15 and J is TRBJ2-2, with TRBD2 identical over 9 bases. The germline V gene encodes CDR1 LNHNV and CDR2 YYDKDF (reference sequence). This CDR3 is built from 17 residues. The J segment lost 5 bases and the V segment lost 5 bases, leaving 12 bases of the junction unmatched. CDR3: CATSGPGIAGVTGELFF. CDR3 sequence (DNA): TGTGCCACCAGCGGACCTGGAATAGCGGGAGTGACCGGGGAGCTGTTTTTT.

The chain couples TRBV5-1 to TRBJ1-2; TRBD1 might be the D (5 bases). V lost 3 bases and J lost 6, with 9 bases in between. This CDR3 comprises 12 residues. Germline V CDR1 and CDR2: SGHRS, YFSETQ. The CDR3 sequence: CASSWDGNGYTF. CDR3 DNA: TGCGCCAGCAGCTGGGACGGCAATGGCTACACCTTC.

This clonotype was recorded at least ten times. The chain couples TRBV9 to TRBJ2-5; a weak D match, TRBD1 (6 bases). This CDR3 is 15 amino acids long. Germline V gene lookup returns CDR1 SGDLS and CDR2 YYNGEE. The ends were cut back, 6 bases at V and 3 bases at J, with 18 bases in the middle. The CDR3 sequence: CASTASPRTEETQYF. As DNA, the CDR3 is TGTGCCAGCACCGCCTCGCCCCGGACAGAAGAGACCCAGTACTTC.

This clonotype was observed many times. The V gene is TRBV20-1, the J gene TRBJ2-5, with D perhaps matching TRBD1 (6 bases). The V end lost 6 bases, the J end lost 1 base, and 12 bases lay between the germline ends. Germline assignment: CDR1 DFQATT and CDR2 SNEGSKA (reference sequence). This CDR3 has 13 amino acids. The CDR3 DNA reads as TGCAGTGCCACCCCGGACAGCCAAGAGACCCAGTACTTC. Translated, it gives CSATPDSQETQYF.

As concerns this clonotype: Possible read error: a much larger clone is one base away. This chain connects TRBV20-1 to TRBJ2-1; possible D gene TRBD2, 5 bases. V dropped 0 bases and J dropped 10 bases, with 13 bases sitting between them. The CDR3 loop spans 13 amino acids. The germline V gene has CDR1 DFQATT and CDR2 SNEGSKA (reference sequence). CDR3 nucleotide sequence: TGCAGTGCTAGAGAGGCTAGCTCTGGCGAGCAGTTCTTC. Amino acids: CSAREASSGEQFF.

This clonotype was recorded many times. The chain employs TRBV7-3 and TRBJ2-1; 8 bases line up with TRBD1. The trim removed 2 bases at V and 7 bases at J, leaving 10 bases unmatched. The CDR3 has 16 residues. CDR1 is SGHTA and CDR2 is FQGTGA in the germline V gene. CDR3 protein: CASSLDSQGAWNEQFF. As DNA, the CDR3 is TGTGCCAGCAGCTTAGATTCGCAGGGGGCTTGGAATGAGCAGTTCTTC.

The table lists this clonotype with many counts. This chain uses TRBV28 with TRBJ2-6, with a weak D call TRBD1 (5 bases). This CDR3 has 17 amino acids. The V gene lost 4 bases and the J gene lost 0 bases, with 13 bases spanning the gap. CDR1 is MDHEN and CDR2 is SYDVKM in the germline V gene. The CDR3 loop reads CASSSRTRASGANVLTF. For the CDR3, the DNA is TGTGCCAGCAGTTCCCGGACACGGGCCTCTGGGGCCAACGTCCTGACTTTC.

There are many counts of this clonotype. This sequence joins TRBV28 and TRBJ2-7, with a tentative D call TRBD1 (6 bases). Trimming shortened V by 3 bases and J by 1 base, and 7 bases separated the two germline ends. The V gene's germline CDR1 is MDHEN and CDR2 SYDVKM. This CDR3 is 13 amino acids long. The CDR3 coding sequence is TGTGCCAGCAGTTTCGGACAGTCCTACGAGCAGTACTTC. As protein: CASSFGQSYEQYF. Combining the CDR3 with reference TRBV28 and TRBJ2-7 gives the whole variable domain DVKVTQSSRYLVKRTGEKVFLECVQDMDHENMFWYRQDPGLGLRLIYFSYDVKMKEKGDIPEGYSVSREKKERFSLILESASTNQTSMYLCASSFGQSYEQYFGPGTRLTVT.

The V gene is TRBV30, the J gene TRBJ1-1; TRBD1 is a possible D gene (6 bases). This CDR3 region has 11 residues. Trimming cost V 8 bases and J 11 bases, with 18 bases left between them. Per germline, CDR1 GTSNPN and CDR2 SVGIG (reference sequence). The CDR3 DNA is TGTGCCCGGAACAGGGCTCGTTTTGCTTTCTTT. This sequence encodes CARNRARFAFF.

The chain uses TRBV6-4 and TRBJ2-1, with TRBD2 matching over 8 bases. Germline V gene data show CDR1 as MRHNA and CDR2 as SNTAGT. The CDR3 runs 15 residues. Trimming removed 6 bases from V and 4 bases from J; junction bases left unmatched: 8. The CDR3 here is CASSLWTSSYNEQFF. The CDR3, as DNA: TGTGCCAGCAGCCTATGGACTAGCTCGTACAATGAGCAGTTCTTC.

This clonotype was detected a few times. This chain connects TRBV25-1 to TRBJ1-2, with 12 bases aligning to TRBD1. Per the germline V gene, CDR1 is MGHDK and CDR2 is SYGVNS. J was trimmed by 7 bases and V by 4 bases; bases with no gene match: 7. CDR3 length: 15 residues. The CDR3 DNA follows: TGTGCCAGCAGTGTTCCCGGGACAGGGGGCACTGGCTACACCTTC. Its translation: CASSVPGTGGTGYTF.

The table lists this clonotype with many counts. The DNA of the CDR3 is TGTGCCAGCAGCCAAGACGAGGCAGGAGGCACAGATACGCAGTATTTT. Protein product: CASSQDEAGGTDTQYF. The chain recombines TRBV14 with TRBJ2-3, with D hard to call. The CDR3 runs 16 residues. CDR1 and CDR2 (germline): SGHDN, FVKESK. The V gene lost 0 bases and the J gene lost 1 base, with 11 bases spanning the gap.

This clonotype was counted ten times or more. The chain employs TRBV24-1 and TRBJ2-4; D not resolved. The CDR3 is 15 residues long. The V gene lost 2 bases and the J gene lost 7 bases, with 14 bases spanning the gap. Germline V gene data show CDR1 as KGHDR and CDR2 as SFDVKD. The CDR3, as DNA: TGTGCCACCAGTGATTCATCACAAGGCAGTAACATTCAGTACTTC. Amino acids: CATSDSSQGSNIQYF.

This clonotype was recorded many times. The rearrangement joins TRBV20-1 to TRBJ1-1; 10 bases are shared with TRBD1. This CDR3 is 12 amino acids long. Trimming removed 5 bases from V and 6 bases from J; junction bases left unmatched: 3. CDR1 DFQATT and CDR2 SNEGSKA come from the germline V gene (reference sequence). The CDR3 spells CSALGQGPEAFF. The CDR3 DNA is TGCAGTGCTCTGGGACAGGGGCCTGAAGCTTTCTTT.

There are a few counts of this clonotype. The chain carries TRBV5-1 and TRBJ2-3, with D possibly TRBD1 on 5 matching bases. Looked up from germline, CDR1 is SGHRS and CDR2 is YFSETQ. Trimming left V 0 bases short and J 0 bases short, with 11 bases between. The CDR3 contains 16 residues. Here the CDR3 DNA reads TGCGCCAGCAGCTTGGAAGGGGATCTTAGCACAGATACGCAGTATTTT. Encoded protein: CASSLEGDLSTDTQYF.

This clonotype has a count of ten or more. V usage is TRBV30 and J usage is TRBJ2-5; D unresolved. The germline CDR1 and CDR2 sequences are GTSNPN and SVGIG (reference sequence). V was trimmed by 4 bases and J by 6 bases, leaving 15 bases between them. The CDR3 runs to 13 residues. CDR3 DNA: TGTGCCTGGATCCCGCGATCGGCGCAGACCCAGTACTTC. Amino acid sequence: CAWIPRSAQTQYF.

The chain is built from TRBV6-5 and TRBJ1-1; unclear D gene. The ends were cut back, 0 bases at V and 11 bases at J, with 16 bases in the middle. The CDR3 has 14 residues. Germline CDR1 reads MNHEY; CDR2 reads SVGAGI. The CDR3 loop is CASSYSSDWTGAFF. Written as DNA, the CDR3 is TGTGCCAGCAGTTACTCGAGCGACTGGACCGGGGCTTTCTTT.

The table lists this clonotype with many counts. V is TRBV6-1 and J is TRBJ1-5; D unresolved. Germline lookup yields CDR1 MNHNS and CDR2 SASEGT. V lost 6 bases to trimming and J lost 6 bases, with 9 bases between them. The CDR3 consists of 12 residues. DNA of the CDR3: TGTGCCAGCAGATCGAGCGGTCAGCCCCAGCATTTT. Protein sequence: CASRSSGQPQHF.

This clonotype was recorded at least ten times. CDR3 sequence: CAWSVPVGNQPQHF. CDR3 nucleotides: TGTGCCTGGAGTGTACCCGTAGGGAATCAGCCCCAGCATTTT. The chain uses TRBV30 and TRBJ1-5; no definite D call. There are 14 residues in the CDR3. The V gene's germline CDR1 is GTSNPN and CDR2 SVGIG (reference sequence). The V end lost 0 bases, the J end lost 4 bases, and 10 bases lay between the germline ends.

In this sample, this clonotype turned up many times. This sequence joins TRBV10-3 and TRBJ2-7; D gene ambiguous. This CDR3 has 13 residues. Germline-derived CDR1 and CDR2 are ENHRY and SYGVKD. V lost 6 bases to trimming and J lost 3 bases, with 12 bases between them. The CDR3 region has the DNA TGTGCCATCAGCAGACGGCAAGACTACGAGCAGTACTTC. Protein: CAISRRQDYEQYF.

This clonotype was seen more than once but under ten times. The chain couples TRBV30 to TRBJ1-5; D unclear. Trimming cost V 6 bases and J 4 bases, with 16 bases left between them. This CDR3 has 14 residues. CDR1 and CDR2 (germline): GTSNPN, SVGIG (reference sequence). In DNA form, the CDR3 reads TGTGCCTGTTCTCTCTTGGGGTGGAATCAGCCCCAGCATTTT. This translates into CACSLLGWNQPQHF.